A single sample gave rise to the 27 T cell receptor beta chains below, sequenced in a study of OX40 agonist ivuxolimab in advanced cancers. Assay: immunoSEQ multiplex PCR; the TCRdb copy retains only in-frame clones and omits some. Here the sample spans around 70,000 clones, about 82% being singletons. The sample consisted of CD4+ or CD8+ T cells sorted from blood, taken in a trial of the OX40 agonist ivuxolimab. These receptors all stem from an adult with an advanced solid tumor such as melanoma, head and neck, liver or kidney cancer.

The gene calls are TRBV6-5 and TRBJ1-6; weak D call: TRBD1 (5 bases). CDR3 length equals 14 residues. Germline V lookup: CDR1 MNHEY, CDR2 SVGAGI. Trimming took 1 base from V and 7 from J, leaving 8 bases between them. This CDR3 reads CASSYYGGNSPLHF. CDR3 sequence (DNA): TGTGCCAGCAGTTACTACGGGGGAAATTCACCCCTCCACTTT.

V is TRBV5-1 and J is TRBJ2-3; 10 nucleotides line up with TRBD2. Germline V gene lookup returns CDR1 SGHRS and CDR2 YFSETQ. J was trimmed by 6 bases and V by 4 bases; bases with no gene match: 5. The CDR3 is 14 residues long. CDR3 sequence (DNA): TGCGCCAGCAGCCAAAGCGGGGGGGCGGATACGCAGTATTTT. Amino acid sequence: CASSQSGGADTQYF.

This rearrangement joins TRBV19 to TRBJ1-1; D is ambiguous. Germline V CDR1 and CDR2: LNHDA, SQIVND (reference sequence). The CDR3 extends over 13 amino acids. Trimming cost V 5 bases and J 3 bases, with 10 bases left between them. DNA of the CDR3: TGTGCCAGTAGTGCGCTCAGATACACTGAAGCTTTCTTT. This translates into CASSALRYTEAFF.

V gene TRBV9 combines with J gene TRBJ1-1; D is perhaps TRBD1 (5 bases). This CDR3 is built from 15 residues. V dropped 0 bases and J dropped 1 base, with 10 bases sitting between them. The germline V gene has CDR1 SGDLS and CDR2 YYNGEE. The CDR3 region has the DNA TGTGCCAGCAGCGTAGGAGGGACGGCGAACACTGAAGCTTTCTTT. Its protein product is CASSVGGTANTEAFF.

V usage is TRBV13 and J usage is TRBJ1-2; D possibly corresponds to TRBD1 (6 bases). Germline CDR1 is PRHDT and CDR2 is FYEKMQ (reference sequence). V was trimmed by 7 bases and J by 4 bases, leaving 22 bases between them. The CDR3 runs to 16 residues. The CDR3 DNA is TGTGCCAGCACCCCCTCGGCCGGGGGCGCATTCTATGGCTACACCTTC. Residues: CASTPSAGGAFYGYTF.

The chain links TRBV18 to TRBJ2-1; a weak D match, TRBD2 (5 bases). The CDR3 consists of 15 residues. V lost 3 bases, J lost 6 bases, and 15 bases lay in between. Germline CDR1 and CDR2: KGHSH and LQKENI. DNA of the CDR3: TGTGCCAGCTCACCCGTAGATAGTAGCGTCAATGAGCAGTTCTTC. Protein: CASSPVDSSVNEQFF.

Remarks on this clone: Other DNA sequences from this sample encode an identical CDR3 as well. The J gene is TRBJ1-1, the V gene TRBV18; possible D gene TRBD1, 6 bases. V lost 6 bases and J lost 1, with 9 bases in between. Germline loops: CDR1 KGHSH, CDR2 LQKENI. The CDR3 sequence is 13 residues long. CDR3 nucleotides: TGTGCCAGCTCCAGGGGCGAGAACACTGAAGCTTTCTTT. This gives the protein CASSRGENTEAFF.

The J gene is TRBJ2-7, the V gene TRBV9; 7 nucleotides match TRBD2. V was clipped by 3 bases and J by 0 bases; unmatched bases: 6. The CDR3 is made up of 15 amino acids. The germline gives CDR1 SGDLS, CDR2 YYNGEE. The DNA for the CDR3 is TGTGCCAGCAGCGCTGGGCGGGGGAGCTCCTACGAGCAGTACTTC. Its translation is CASSAGRGSSYEQYF.

The chain uses TRBV7-2 and TRBJ1-5; D uncertain. Trimming took 1 base from V and 4 from J, leaving 8 bases between them. The CDR3 contains 14 residues. Germline V lookup: CDR1 SGHTA, CDR2 FQGNSA. The CDR3 DNA is TGTGCCAGCAGCTTAGGGCAGTTGAATCAGCCCCAGCATTTT. Protein sequence: CASSLGQLNQPQHF.

This clone has only a few counts. This chain links TRBV10-3 with TRBJ1-6, with 9 nucleotides matching TRBD1. Germline V gives CDR1 ENHRY, CDR2 SYGVKD. The CDR3 consists of 14 residues. V lost 6 bases and J lost 8; bases outside the gene matches: 5. The CDR3 is CAISRTGDDSPLHF. In DNA form, the CDR3 reads TGTGCCATCAGCCGGACAGGGGATGATTCACCCCTCCACTTT.

The chain uses TRBV30 and TRBJ2-1; the D is unclear. V shed 2 bases and J shed 4 bases, with 6 bases lying between them. The CDR3 loop spans 12 amino acids. Germline CDR1 GTSNPN, CDR2 SVGIG (reference sequence). This CDR3 is CAWSFGYNEQFF. For the CDR3, the DNA is TGTGCCTGGAGTTTCGGATACAATGAGCAGTTCTTC.

This clone has more than one count but fewer than ten. V gene TRBV7-3 combines with J gene TRBJ1-5; D gene uncertain. Looked up from germline, CDR1 is SGHTA and CDR2 is FQGTGA. This CDR3 region has 13 residues. Trimming removed 2 bases from V and 4 bases from J, with 6 bases in between. CDR3 nucleotide sequence: TGTGCCAGCAGCTTAGAGGTAAATCAGCCCCAGCATTTT. Residues: CASSLEVNQPQHF.

The rearrangement uses TRBV7-3 and TRBJ2-1, with TRBD2 matching 10 bases. Germline trimming cut 4 bases from V and 4 bases from J; bases unmatched to any gene: 4. CDR3 length: 15 residues. Germline V gives CDR1 SGHTA, CDR2 FQGTGA. CDR3 amino acids: CASSSPTSGYNEQFF. CDR3 sequence (DNA): TGTGCCAGCAGCTCACCGACTAGCGGGTACAATGAGCAGTTCTTC.

The rearrangement joins TRBV11-3 to TRBJ1-1; TRBD1 is a possible D gene (5 bases). CDR3 size: 19 residues. V was clipped by 4 bases and J by 0 bases, with 24 bases between them. Germline V CDR1 and CDR2: SGHNT, YENEEA. The CDR3 region is CASSSTHGGVARMNTEAFF. Written as DNA, the CDR3 is TGTGCCAGCAGCTCTACTCACGGGGGGGTTGCAAGAATGAACACTGAAGCTTTCTTT.

This clone was observed a single time. The chain couples TRBV6-5 to TRBJ1-2, with 7 nucleotides matching TRBD1. The V segment lost 6 bases and the J segment 3 bases; nucleotides outside the gene matches: 10. This CDR3 contains 15 residues. Germline CDR1 and CDR2: MNHEY and SVGAGI. The CDR3 coding sequence is TGTGCCAGCAGCACTGACAGGGTCGTCCACTATGGCTACACCTTC. This codes for CASSTDRVVHYGYTF.

This clone appeared a single time. V is TRBV5-8 and J is TRBJ2-1; D unclear. The V end lost 4 bases, the J end lost 2 bases, and 10 bases lay between the germline ends. CDR1 is SGHTS, CDR2 YDEGEE, per germline. The CDR3 runs to 14 residues. The DNA of the CDR3 is TGTGCCAGCAGCCCCGTAGGGACCTACAATGAGCAGTTCTTC. This gives the protein CASSPVGTYNEQFF.

The V and J genes are TRBV7-8 and TRBJ1-3; 9 nucleotides line up with TRBD1. V trimming: 3 bases; J trimming: 0 bases; junction bases outside the gene matches: 12. Per germline, CDR1 SGHVS and CDR2 FQNEAQ. The CDR3 runs 19 residues. The CDR3 spells CASSFSGTGFTISGNTIYF. The CDR3 region has the DNA TGTGCCAGCAGCTTCTCCGGGACAGGGTTTACAATCTCTGGAAACACCATATATTTT.

This clone was seen a few times. This sequence joins TRBV27 and TRBJ2-7; D ambiguous. The CDR3 loop spans 12 amino acids. Germline V gene data show CDR1 as MNHEY and CDR2 as SMNVEV (reference sequence). With 1 base removed from V and 0 bases from J, the gap between germline ends came to 1 base. CDR3 in amino acids: CASSLYSYEQYF. For the CDR3, the DNA is TGTGCCAGCAGTTTATACTCCTACGAGCAGTACTTC.

The rearrangement joins TRBV18 to TRBJ2-7; D possibly matches TRBD1 or TRBD2 (5 bases each). The CDR3 extends over 14 amino acids. V lost 3 bases and J 5 bases, leaving 14 bases between the germline ends. Germline V gene lookup returns CDR1 KGHSH and CDR2 LQKENI. CDR3 nucleotides: TGTGCCAGCTCACCGATAAGCAGGGACCACGAGCAGTACTTC. As protein: CASSPISRDHEQYF.

The CDR3 nucleotides read TGTGCCAGCAGCAGTAGCGGGACGCGGTACGAGCAGTACTTC. Its protein is CASSSSGTRYEQYF. The chain is built from TRBV7-2 and TRBJ2-7, with TRBD2 identical over 8 bases. V lost 5 bases and J lost 4; bases outside the gene matches: 7. The V gene's germline CDR1 is SGHTA and CDR2 FQGNSA. The CDR3 consists of 14 residues.

The V call is TRBV21-1, the J call TRBJ2-2. TRBV21-1 counts as a pseudogene. The CDR3 has 18 amino acids. CDR3 in amino acids: CASSKVTGRFANTGELFF. CDR3 coding DNA: TGTGCCAGCAGCAAAGTCACAGGGAGGTTCGCGAACACCGGGGAGCTGTTTTTT.

The J gene is TRBJ1-1, the V gene TRBV28; D unresolved. Germline V gene lookup returns CDR1 MDHEN and CDR2 SYDVKM. V lost 7 bases and J lost 0, with 9 bases in between. This CDR3 comprises 13 residues. CDR3 region: CASKGGVNTEAFF. CDR3 bases: TGTGCCAGCAAGGGCGGAGTGAACACTGAAGCTTTCTTT.

V is TRBV11-3 and J is TRBJ1-2, with D possibly matching TRBD1 (6 bases). V was cut by 4 bases and J by 3 bases, with 15 bases left in between. This CDR3 contains 15 residues. Germline V gene data show CDR1 as SGHNT and CDR2 as YENEEA. CDR3 in amino acids: CASSSQTGFDYGYTF. The CDR3 DNA sequence: TGTGCCAGCAGCTCCCAAACAGGGTTCGACTATGGCTACACCTTC.

V and J are TRBV14 and TRBJ2-1; D gene uncertain. V lost 1 base and J lost 3, with 4 bases in between. The CDR3 has 13 residues. Germline values: CDR1 SGHDN, CDR2 FVKESK. In DNA form, the CDR3 reads TGTGCCAGCAGCCAAGGAGTCTACAATGAGCAGTTCTTC. This sequence encodes CASSQGVYNEQFF.

V and J are TRBV10-3 and TRBJ2-5; TRBD2 aligns across 11 bases. The CDR3 consists of 15 residues. V dropped 4 bases and J dropped 3; count of bases not matched to a gene: 4. Per the germline V gene, CDR1 is ENHRY and CDR2 is SYGVKD. The CDR3 loop is CAISASLAGEETQYF. As DNA, the CDR3 is TGTGCCATCAGTGCATCACTAGCGGGAGAAGAGACCCAGTACTTC.

This chain uses TRBV5-1 with TRBJ2-7; D unresolved. V gave up 2 bases and J gave up 5 bases, with 14 bases separating them. The CDR3 totals 14 residues. Germline-derived CDR1 and CDR2 are SGHRS and YFSETQ. Written as DNA, the CDR3 is TGCGCCAGCAGCTTCCGCTCCTTTGGGGACGAGCAGTACTTC. It yields the protein CASSFRSFGDEQYF.

This rearrangement joins TRBV6-5 to TRBJ1-3; D is ambiguous. V lost 7 bases, J lost 4 bases, and 5 bases lay in between. This CDR3 contains 11 residues. Germline loops: CDR1 MNHEY, CDR2 SVGAGI. CDR3 nucleotide sequence: TGTGCCAGCAACGCAGGAAACACCATATATTTT. Its translation is CASNAGNTIYF.